This T cell receptor beta chain was observed in a study of blood T cells in healthy people across ages. A second PCR of 7 to 11 cycles used a sample-barcoded 5' primer and a J-beta primer mix. TCRdb ran MiXCR on the 5' RACE reads and lists one entry per CDR3 protein. The sample comprises roughly 1.6 million distinct CDR3 sequences, 30% to 35% of which are singletons, and approximately 11% rests with the top ten. The CDR3 spans 17 residues. Looked up from germline, CDR1 is MGHRA and CDR2 is YSYEKL. The ends were cut back, 7 bases at V and 1 base at J, with 21 bases in the middle. This receptor was taken from a woman aged 25 to 39 in good health. The V call is TRBV4-1, the J call TRBJ2-3; D is unresolved. The sample taken for sequencing was blood. The chain's CDR3 is CASKRVGQASRTDTQYF. The CDR3, as DNA: TGCGCCAGCAAAAGGGTCGGGCAGGCGAGCCGCACAGATACGCAGTATTTT.